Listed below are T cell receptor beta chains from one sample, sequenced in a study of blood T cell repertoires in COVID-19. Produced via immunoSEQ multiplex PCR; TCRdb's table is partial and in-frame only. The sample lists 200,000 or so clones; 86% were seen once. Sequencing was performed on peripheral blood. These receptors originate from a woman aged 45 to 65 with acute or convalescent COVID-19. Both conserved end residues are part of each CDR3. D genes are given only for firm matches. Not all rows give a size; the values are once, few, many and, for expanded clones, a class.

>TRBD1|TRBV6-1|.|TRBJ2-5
TGTGCCAGCAGTGTGAACTTCGAGGGGGCCAAAGAGACCCAGTACTTC
CASSVNFEGAKETQYF
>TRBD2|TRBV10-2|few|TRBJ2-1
TGCGCCAGCAGCCCGATGGGACTAGCGGGGGGGAATGAGCAGTTCTTC
CASSPMGLAGGNEQFF
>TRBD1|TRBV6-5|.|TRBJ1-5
TGTGCCAGCAGCCTAAAGACAGGGGGCAATCAGCCCCAGCATTTT
CASSLKTGGNQPQHF
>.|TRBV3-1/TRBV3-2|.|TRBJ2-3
TGTGCCAGCAGTCGGACTGGACAGTTTGATACGCAGTATTTT
CASSRTGQFDTQYF
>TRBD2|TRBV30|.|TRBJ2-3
TGTGCCTGGAGTCGGACTAGCGGGAGGAGCTCAGATACGCAGTATTTT
CAWSRTSGRSSDTQYF
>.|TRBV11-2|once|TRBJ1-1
TGTGCCAGCAGCTTTGACAGCTACACTGAAGCTTTCTTT
CASSFDSYTEAFF
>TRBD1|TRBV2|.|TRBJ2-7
TGTGCCAGCAGTGGGACAGGGGGCAACTACGAGCAGTACTTC
CASSGTGGNYEQYF
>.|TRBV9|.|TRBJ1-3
TGTGCCAGCTCGGGGGGAAACACCATATATTTT
CASSGGNTIYF
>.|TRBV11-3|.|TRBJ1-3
TGTGCCAGCAGCTTAGATGCACAGCGGTTCTCTGGAAACACCATATATTTT
CASSLDAQRFSGNTIYF
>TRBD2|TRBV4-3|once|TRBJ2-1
TGCGCCAGCAGCCAAGGAACAGCGGGGGGGCTCGAGCAGTTCTTC
CASSQGTAGGLEQFF
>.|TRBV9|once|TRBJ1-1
TGTGCCAGCAGCCCCCCGGGAGTGTTGAACACTGAAGCTTTCTTT
CASSPPGVLNTEAFF
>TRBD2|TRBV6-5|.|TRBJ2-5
TGTGCCAGCAGTTACACTAGCGGGGATAAAGAGACCCAGTACTTC
CASSYTSGDKETQYF
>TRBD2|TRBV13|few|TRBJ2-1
TGTGCCAGCAGCTTAGCGGGAGGGGACAATGAGCAGTTCTTC
CASSLAGGDNEQFF
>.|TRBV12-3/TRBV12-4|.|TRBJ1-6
TGTGCCAGCAGTTTAGGGCAGAATTCACCCCTCCACTTT
CASSLGQNSPLHF
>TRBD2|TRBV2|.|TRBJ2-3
TGTGCCAGCAGTTTAGCGGGGGGCACAGATACGCAGTATTTT
CASSLAGGTDTQYF
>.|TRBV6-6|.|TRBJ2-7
TGTGCCAGTCGCTCGGCGGACTCCTACGAGCAGTACTTC
CASRSADSYEQYF
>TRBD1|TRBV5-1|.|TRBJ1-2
TGCGCCAGCAGCGCCTCCGGGACAGGGCGCTATGGCTACACCTTC
CASSASGTGRYGYTF
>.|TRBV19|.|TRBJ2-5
TGTGCCAGTGGAAGACAGGATACCAAAGAGACCCAGTACTTC
CASGRQDTKETQYF
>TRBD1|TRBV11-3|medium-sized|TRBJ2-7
TGTGCCAGCAGCTCCCGCAGGGACAGGACCACCTACGAGCAGTACTTC
CASSSRRDRTTYEQYF
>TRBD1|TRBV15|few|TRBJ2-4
TGTGCCACCAGCAATGGGACAGGGCTTTTCAAAAACATTCAGTACTTC
CATSNGTGLFKNIQYF
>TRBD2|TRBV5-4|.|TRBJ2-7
TGTGCCAGCAGCTTGGGGACTAGCGGGGCCATATACGAGCAGTACTTC
CASSLGTSGAIYEQYF
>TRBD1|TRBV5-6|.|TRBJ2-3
TGTGCCAGCAGCCTGCAGGGGGCGATCACAGATACGCAGTATTTT
CASSLQGAITDTQYF
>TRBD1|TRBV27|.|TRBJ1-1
TGTGCCAGCAGCAGACAGGGAATGAACACTGAAGCTTTCTTT
CASSRQGMNTEAFF
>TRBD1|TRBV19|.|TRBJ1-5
TGTGCCAGTAGTATCCACAGGGGTTATAGCAATCAGCCCCAGCATTTT
CASSIHRGYSNQPQHF
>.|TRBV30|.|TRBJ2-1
TGTGCCTGGAGTGTCGGTAGCTCCTACAATGAGCAGTTCTTC
CAWSVGSSYNEQFF
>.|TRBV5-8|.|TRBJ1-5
TGTGCCAGCAGCTTGGGGGGGACATATCAGCCCCAGCATTTT
CASSLGGTYQPQHF
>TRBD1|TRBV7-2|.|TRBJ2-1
TGTGCCAGCAGCCTAGGGCAGGGGGCCTACAATGAGCAGTTCTTC
CASSLGQGAYNEQFF
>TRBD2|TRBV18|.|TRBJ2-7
TGTGCCAGCTCACCGGGTCTAGCGGGGGGGAACGAGCAGTACTTC
CASSPGLAGGNEQYF
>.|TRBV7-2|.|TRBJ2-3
TGTGCCAGCAGCTTCTACAGGGCAGATACGCAGTATTTT
CASSFYRADTQYF
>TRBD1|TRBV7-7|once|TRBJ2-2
TGTGCCAGCAGCCCAGGACAGGGGGGAAGGGGGGAGCTGTTTTTT
CASSPGQGGRGELFF
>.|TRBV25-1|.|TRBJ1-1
TGTGCCAGCAGTGTCCAGGGGATGAGCACTGAAGCTTTCTTT
CASSVQGMSTEAFF
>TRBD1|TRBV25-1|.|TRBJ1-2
TGTGCCAGCAGTGAACCCGGGACAGGGAACTATGGCTACACCTTC
CASSEPGTGNYGYTF
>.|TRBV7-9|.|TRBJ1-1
TGTGCCAGCAGCTTCAGGCAAAACACTGAAGCTTTCTTT
CASSFRQNTEAFF
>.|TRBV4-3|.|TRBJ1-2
TGCGCCAGCAGCCAAAGATACGAGGGAGATGGCTACACCTTC
CASSQRYEGDGYTF
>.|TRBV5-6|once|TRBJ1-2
TGTGCCAGCAGCCTGGGCCGAACCAGGGGCTACACCTTC
CASSLGRTRGYTF
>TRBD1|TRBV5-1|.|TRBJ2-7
TGCGCCAGCAGCTCACCGACAGGGGCAAAGCGGTCTAATGCCTACGAGCAGTACTTC
CASSSPTGAKRSNAYEQYF
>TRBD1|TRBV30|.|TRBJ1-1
TGTGCCTGCACCAGGGACAGGGTCTCGGCTGAAGCTTTCTTT
CACTRDRVSAEAFF
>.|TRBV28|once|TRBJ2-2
TGTGCCAGCAGTCCCAGTGGCGGGGCCAACACCGGGGAGCTGTTTTTT
CASSPSGGANTGELFF
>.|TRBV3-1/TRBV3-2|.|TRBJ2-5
TGTGCCAGCAGCCCCGGGGGACGACAAGAGACCCAGTACTTC
CASSPGGRQETQYF
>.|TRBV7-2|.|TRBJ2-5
TGTGCCAGCAGCTCCCTATCGCGGTCCCAGGGAGAGACCCAGTACTTC
CASSSLSRSQGETQYF
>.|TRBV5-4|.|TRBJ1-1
TGTGCCAGCAGCTTGTTTAATCCGAACACTGAAGCTTTCTTT
CASSLFNPNTEAFF
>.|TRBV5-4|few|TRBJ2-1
TGTGCCAGCAGCCCCGGAGGGGCGGGTAGCAATGAGCAGTTCTTC
CASSPGGAGSNEQFF
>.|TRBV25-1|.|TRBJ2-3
TGTGCCAGCAGGCGGGTTACGGAAAGCACAGATACGCAGTATTTT
CASRRVTESTDTQYF
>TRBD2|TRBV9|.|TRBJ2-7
TGTGCCAGCAGCCCTCTAGCGGGGGGGAACTCCGAGCAGTACTTC
CASSPLAGGNSEQYF
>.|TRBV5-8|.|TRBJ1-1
TGTGCCAGCACCGTTAGGGAGCAGAACACTGAAGCTTTCTTT
CASTVREQNTEAFF
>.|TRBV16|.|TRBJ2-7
TGTGCCAGCAGCCAATCTGGCAGGGAATACGAGCAGTACTTC
CASSQSGREYEQYF
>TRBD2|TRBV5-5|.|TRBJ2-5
TGTGCCAGCAGCCCGGCCGGGGGGGCAACGGGAGAGACCCAGTACTTC
CASSPAGGATGETQYF
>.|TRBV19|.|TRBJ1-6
TGTGCCAGTCGCGGGCGGCAGCGAAATTCACCCCTCCACTTT
CASRGRQRNSPLHF
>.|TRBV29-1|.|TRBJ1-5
TGCAGCGTTAGAGGGCCTGGGAGCAATCAGCCCCAGCATTTT
CSVRGPGSNQPQHF
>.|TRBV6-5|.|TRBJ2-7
TGTGCCAGCAGTTACTCGGGGCAGTTTTCCTCCTACGAGCAGTACTTC
CASSYSGQFSSYEQYF
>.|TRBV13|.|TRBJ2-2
TGTGCCAGCAGCTTCGGTCGGGGGGCAGGCACCGGGGAGCTGTTTTTT
CASSFGRGAGTGELFF
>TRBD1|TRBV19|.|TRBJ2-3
TGTGCCAGCAAGTTGGGACAGGGCTTTTCAGATACGCAGTATTTT
CASKLGQGFSDTQYF
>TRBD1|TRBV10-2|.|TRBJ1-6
TGCGCCAGCAGGATGACAGGGGAGAATTCACCCCTCCACTTT
CASRMTGENSPLHF
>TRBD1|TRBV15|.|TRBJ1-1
TGTGCCACCAGCTCGAGTACCGGGACAGGGGAAGAAGCTTTCTTT
CATSSSTGTGEEAFF